This T cell receptor beta chain came from a study of memory CD4+ T cells and cytomegalovirus serostatus. General study points: The CMV-associated TCR signature appears largely within the CD4+ memory repertoire.

Clones were read by immunoSEQ multiplex PCR, and TCRdb kept only the in-frame ones, dropping some. Of roughly 54,000 clones listed, around 78% are singletons. On this clone: Its antigen is unknown.

Single viable CD3+CD4+CD8-CD45RO+ cells were sorted as the memory CD4+ T cells. Specimen: memory CD4+ T cells from blood. This receptor was identified in an adult in good health and CMV-seronegative.

The CDR3 DNA follows: TGTGCCTGGAGTCGAACCCAGGGTCTCTACGAGCAGTACTTC. Translation gives CAWSRTQGLYEQYF. The chain couples TRBV30 to TRBJ2-7; a possible D gene is TRBD1 (5 bases). With 2 bases removed from V and 3 bases from J, the gap between germline ends came to 14 bases. Germline assignment: CDR1 GTSNPN and CDR2 SVGIG (reference sequence). The CDR3 is made up of 14 amino acids.